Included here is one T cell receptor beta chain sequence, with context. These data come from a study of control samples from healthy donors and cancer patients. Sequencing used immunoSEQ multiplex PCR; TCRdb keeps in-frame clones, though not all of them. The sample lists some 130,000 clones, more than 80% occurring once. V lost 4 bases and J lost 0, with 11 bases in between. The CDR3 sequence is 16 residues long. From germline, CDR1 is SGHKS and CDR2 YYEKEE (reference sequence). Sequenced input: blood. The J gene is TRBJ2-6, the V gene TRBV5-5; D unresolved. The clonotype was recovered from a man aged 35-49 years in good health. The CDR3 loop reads CASSKGRTSGANVLTF. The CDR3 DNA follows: TGTGCCAGCAGCAAAGGACGGACCTCTGGGGCCAACGTCCTGACTTTC.